These T cell receptor beta chains were read from a single sample in a study of blood T cells in healthy people across ages. TCRdb used MiXCR to reprocess the 5' RACE reads, holding one entry per CDR3 protein. The table shows roughly 790,000 distinct CDR3 sequences, with roughly two fifths occurring only once. Sequencing used blood. Source of these receptors: an older woman in good health. Each CDR3 is given with its conserved first and last residue. The D gene is left open where the match is weak. Size is omitted from some rows. Given values are once, few, many or a class for expanded clones.

d_call	clone_size	cdr3_length	j_call	v_call	cdr3_nt	cdr3_aa
TRBD2	many	15	TRBJ2-7	TRBV5-5	TGTGCCAGCAGCTACTCCGGGACTAGCGTAAACGAGCAGTACTTC	CASSYSGTSVNEQYF
-	-	14	TRBJ2-2	TRBV6-2/TRBV6-3	TGTGCCAGCAGTTCCATCAGAGAGACCGGGGAGCTGTTTTTT	CASSSIRETGELFF
-	many	14	TRBJ2-5	TRBV12-3/TRBV12-4	TGTGCCAGCAGTTTAACCGCCCCCAGAGAGACCCAGTACTTC	CASSLTAPRETQYF
-	-	14	TRBJ2-5	TRBV6-2/TRBV6-3	TGTGCCAGCAGTTACTTGCGGGGCCAAGAGACCCAGTACTTC	CASSYLRGQETQYF
-	few	12	TRBJ2-1	TRBV20-1	TGCAGTGCGACCCGCTCCTACAAGGAGCAGTTCTTC	CSATRSYKEQFF
-	-	16	TRBJ2-3	TRBV7-2	TGTGCCAGCAGCCCAACGGGGGAATCTAGCACAGATACGCAGTATTTT	CASSPTGESSTDTQYF
-	many	14	TRBJ2-7	TRBV5-1	TGCGCCAGCAGCCGAATGTTACAGGGTCACGAGCAGTACTTC	CASSRMLQGHEQYF
TRBD1	-	14	TRBJ1-6	TRBV20-1	TGCAGTGCTAGTAGGACAGGCTATAATTCACCCCTCCACTTT	CSASRTGYNSPLHF
-	-	15	TRBJ2-5	TRBV6-5	TGTGCCAGCAGGGAACAGGGGGTACGGGAGGATGAGCAGTACTTC	CASREQGVREDEQYF
TRBD1	few	16	TRBJ2-5	TRBV9	TGTGCCAGCAGCGTAGGGCCGGGACAGCCCATGCGTGAGCAGTACTTC	CASSVGPGQPMREQYF
-	-	10	TRBJ1-1	TRBV28	TGTGCCAGCCGACGGACTGAAGCTTTCTTT	CASRRTEAFF
TRBD1	-	14	TRBJ1-3	TRBV12-3/TRBV12-4	TGTGCCAGCAGTCCGCATACAGGGGTGTACACCATATATTTT	CASSPHTGVYTIYF
-	-	16	TRBJ2-4	TRBV12-3/TRBV12-4	TGTGCCAGCGGTCATGCGGACTCTCAAGCCAAAAACATTCAGTACTTC	CASGHADSQAKNIQYF
-	-	10	TRBJ2-3	TRBV5-8	TGTGCCAGCAGCTTATTTTCGCAGTATTTT	CASSLFSQYF
-	-	17	TRBJ1-4	TRBV6-5	TGTGCCAGCAGTTACGGGCCTCCGGGACAAAGGGTTGAAAAACTGTTTTTT	CASSYGPPGQRVEKLFF
-	once	16	TRBJ2-3	TRBV18	TGTGCCAGCTCACCACCTACCACCGGAGGGGTAGATACGCAGTATTTT	CASSPPTTGGVDTQYF
-	-	15	TRBJ2-6	TRBV6-1	TGTGCCAGCAGTGAAACAAGCTCTGGGGCCAACGTCCTGACTTTC	CASSETSSGANVLTF
-	-	15	TRBJ2-1	TRBV3-1	TGTGCCAGCAGCCAGGGTCTCGGGGGCCCCGATGAGCAGTTCTTC	CASSQGLGGPDEQFF
-	few	16	TRBJ1-4	TRBV6-5	TGTGCCAGCAGTACACTTTCCGGCGCCACTAATGAAAAACTGTTTTTT	CASSTLSGATNEKLFF
-	-	17	TRBJ2-3	TRBV6-2/TRBV6-3	TGTGCCAGCGTAAAAGACGGACTAAGGGGGAGGACAGATACGCAGTATTTT	CASVKDGLRGRTDTQYF
TRBD1	-	15	TRBJ1-1	TRBV6-2/TRBV6-3	TGTGCCAGCAGTGACCGGACAGGGTTAAACACTGAAGCTTTCTTT	CASSDRTGLNTEAFF
-	-	14	TRBJ2-1	TRBV7-9	TGTGCCAGCAGCTTGGGGCTAGTTAGGAATGAGCAGTTCTTC	CASSLGLVRNEQFF
-	-	16	TRBJ1-2	TRBV7-6	TGTGCCAGCAGCTTAGCCGCACAGGGAATAGCCTATGGCTACACCTTC	CASSLAAQGIAYGYTF
-	many	15	TRBJ2-5	TRBV28	TGTGCCGAGGGGCCAAGCGGCGGTTCCAGGGTGACCCAGTACTTC	CAEGPSGGSRVTQYF
-	-	13	TRBJ2-3	TRBV12-3/TRBV12-4	TGTGCCAGCACAGGGATGAAAACAGATACGCAGTATTTT	CASTGMKTDTQYF
-	-	12	TRBJ2-1	TRBV5-1	TGCGCCAGCAGCTTGGGACAGTATGAGCAGTTCTTC	CASSLGQYEQFF
-	-	14	TRBJ2-3	TRBV10-2	TGCGCCAGCAGTTATGGGATTAAGACAGATACGCAGTATTTT	CASSYGIKTDTQYF
-	-	13	TRBJ2-3	TRBV20-1	TGCAGTGCTAGTCAGCCAGGGACAGATACGCAGTATTTT	CSASQPGTDTQYF
TRBD2	-	17	TRBJ2-1	TRBV4-2	TGTGCCAGCAGCCAAGTGGTTGGGACTAGCGGGAACAATGAGCAGTTCTTC	CASSQVVGTSGNNEQFF
TRBD1	-	16	TRBJ2-7	TRBV6-5	TGTGCCAGCGCGAGACCGGGACAGGGGTCGAGAGGCGAGCAGTACTTC	CASARPGQGSRGEQYF
TRBD1	-	17	TRBJ1-2	TRBV27	TGTGCCAGCAGTTCCCGGACCTCAGGGGGCGCGGGCTATGGCTACACCTTC	CASSSRTSGGAGYGYTF
-	-	12	TRBJ2-5	TRBV6-2/TRBV6-3	TGTGCCAGCAGTTACGATTTTGGGACCCAGTACTTC	CASSYDFGTQYF
TRBD2	-	16	TRBJ2-5	TRBV6-2/TRBV6-3	TGTGCCAGCAGTTACGCCCTCGCGGGAGGCCAAGAGACCCAGTACTTC	CASSYALAGGQETQYF
TRBD1	-	14	TRBJ1-1	TRBV5-1	TGCGCCAGCAGGCGACAGGGCGAGGGGACTGAAGCTTTCTTT	CASRRQGEGTEAFF
-	-	13	TRBJ2-7	TRBV14	TGTGCCAGCACCTGGGGCGGCTCCTACGAGCAGTACTTC	CASTWGGSYEQYF
TRBD1	many	15	TRBJ2-1	TRBV4-3	TGCGCCAGCAGCCAAGAAGGGACAGGGACGAGGGAGCAGTTCTTC	CASSQEGTGTREQFF
TRBD2	few	17	TRBJ2-1	TRBV24-1	TGTGCCACCCGTGATTTGGTAGTCGGGAGGGACTACAATGAGCAGTTCTTC	CATRDLVVGRDYNEQFF
TRBD1	many	13	TRBJ1-2	TRBV7-8	TGTGCCAGCAGCGGAGGGGGCGCGGGTGGCTACACCTTC	CASSGGGAGGYTF
TRBD2	-	16	TRBJ2-3	TRBV5-6	TGTGCCAGCAGCTTGTGGGCTAGCGGGAGAAAGGATACGCAGTATTTT	CASSLWASGRKDTQYF
-	-	14	TRBJ2-1	TRBV4-1	TGCGTCAGCAGCCAACTCGACGGTCACAATGAGCAGTTCTTC	CVSSQLDGHNEQFF
TRBD1	-	13	TRBJ1-4	TRBV20-1	TGCAGTCCTAATAGACAGGGTGACGAAAAACTGTTTTTT	CSPNRQGDEKLFF
-	-	11	TRBJ2-3	TRBV12-3/TRBV12-4	TGTGCCAGCAGTTTTGGGTCTCGCCAGTATTTT	CASSFGSRQYF
TRBD1	few	16	TRBJ1-5	TRBV27	TGTGCCAGCAGTTTGGGGACAGGGGGCGGCAATCAGCCCCAGCATTTT	CASSLGTGGGNQPQHF
-	-	15	TRBJ2-3	TRBV7-9	TGTGCCATGGGAGAAGCATCTAGTCGCACAGATACGCAGTATTTT	CAMGEASSRTDTQYF
TRBD2	-	16	TRBJ2-1	TRBV6-2/TRBV6-3	TGTGCCAGCAGGGAGCCCAGGACTAGCTCCTACAATGAGCAGTTCTTC	CASREPRTSSYNEQFF
TRBD1	many	13	TRBJ2-1	TRBV12-3/TRBV12-4	TGTGCCAGCAGCCTCCCGACAGGGAACGAGCAGTTCTTC	CASSLPTGNEQFF
-	-	18	TRBJ2-3	TRBV5-1	TGCGCCAGCAGCTCCACCTTCAGACTCGGATCGGGCACAGATACGCAGTATTTT	CASSSTFRLGSGTDTQYF
TRBD1	many	12	TRBJ2-7	TRBV29-1	TGCAGCGGCAGGACAGGGACCTACGAGCAGTACTTC	CSGRTGTYEQYF
-	-	15	TRBJ1-6	TRBV12-3/TRBV12-4	TGTGCCAGCAGTTTGGACGGCCCAAGTGATTCACCCCTCCACTTT	CASSLDGPSDSPLHF
-	-	13	TRBJ2-1	TRBV6-1	TGTGCCAGCAGTGAGAGGACAGATAGCGAGCAGTTCTTC	CASSERTDSEQFF
TRBD2	-	13	TRBJ2-1	TRBV6-1	TGTGCCAGCAATCAAGCGGGACACAATGAGCAGTTCTTC	CASNQAGHNEQFF
TRBD1	-	14	TRBJ2-7	TRBV20-1	TGCAGTGCTCTCTCCGGGACAGCGAAATACGAGCAGTACTTC	CSALSGTAKYEQYF
-	-	14	TRBJ2-5	TRBV29-1	TGCAGCGCAAGCGGACAGTCTAAAGAAGTGACCCAGTACTTC	CSASGQSKEVTQYF
TRBD1	-	15	TRBJ2-1	TRBV11-2	TGTGCCAGCAGCGCCTCCGGGACAGGCTACAATGAGCAGTTCTTC	CASSASGTGYNEQFF
-	-	15	TRBJ2-3	TRBV20-1	TGCAGTGCTAGACTCACCGGGACTCGAGCTGATACGCAGTATTTT	CSARLTGTRADTQYF
TRBD1	-	12	TRBJ1-2	TRBV20-1	TGCAGTGCTCGGCGACAGGGAGCCGGCTACACCTTC	CSARRQGAGYTF